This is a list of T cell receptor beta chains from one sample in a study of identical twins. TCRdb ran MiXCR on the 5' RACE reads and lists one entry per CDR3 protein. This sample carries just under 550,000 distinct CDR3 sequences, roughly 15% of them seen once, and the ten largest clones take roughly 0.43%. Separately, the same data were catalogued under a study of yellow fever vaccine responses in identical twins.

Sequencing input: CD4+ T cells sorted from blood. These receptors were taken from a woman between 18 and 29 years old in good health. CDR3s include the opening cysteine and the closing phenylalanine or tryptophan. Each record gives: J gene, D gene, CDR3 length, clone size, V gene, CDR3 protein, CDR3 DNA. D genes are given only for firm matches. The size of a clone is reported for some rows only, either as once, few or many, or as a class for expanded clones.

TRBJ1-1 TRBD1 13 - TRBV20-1 CSASDRAGFSAFF TGCAGTGCCTCGGACAGGGCGGGTTTCAGTGCTTTCTTT
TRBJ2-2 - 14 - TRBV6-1 CAIIGGRNTGELFF TGTGCCATAATTGGGGGCAGAAACACCGGGGAGCTGTTTTTT
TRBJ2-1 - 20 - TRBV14 CASSQGRGLSQGPSYNEQFF TGTGCCAGCAGCCAAGGACGAGGATTGAGCCAGGGGCCCTCATACAATGAGCAGTTCTTC
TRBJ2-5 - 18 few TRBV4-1 CASSQEASANLLGETQYF TGCGCCAGCAGCCAAGAGGCGAGTGCGAATTTGTTGGGAGAGACCCAGTACTTC
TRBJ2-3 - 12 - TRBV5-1 CASSFQLDTQYF TGCGCCAGCAGCTTCCAGCTAGATACGCAGTATTTT
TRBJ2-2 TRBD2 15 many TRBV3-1 CASSQGLAVTGELFF TGTGCCAGCAGCCAAGGACTAGCCGTCACCGGGGAGCTGTTTTTT
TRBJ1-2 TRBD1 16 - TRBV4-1 CASSQYWTGWDYGYTF TGCGCCAGCAGCCAGTACTGGACAGGGTGGGACTATGGCTACACCTTC
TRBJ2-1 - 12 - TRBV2 CASRQANNEQFF TGTGCCAGCAGGCAGGCCAACAATGAGCAGTTCTTC
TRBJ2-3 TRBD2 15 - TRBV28 CASSNGLAGWNTQYF TGTGCCAGCAGTAACGGACTAGCGGGATGGAATACGCAGTATTTT
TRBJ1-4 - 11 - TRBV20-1 CSARGPEKLFF TGCAGTGCTAGGGGGCCTGAAAAACTGTTTTTT
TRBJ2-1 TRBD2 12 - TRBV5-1 CASRGEYNEQFF TGCGCCAGCCGGGGGGAGTACAATGAGCAGTTCTTC
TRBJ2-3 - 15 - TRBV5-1 CASSVGLTSTDTQYF TGCGCCAGCAGCGTGGGACTCACTAGCACAGATACGCAGTATTTT
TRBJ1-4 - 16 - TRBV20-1 CSAPNSKPTEDEKLFF TGCAGTGCTCCAAATTCAAAGCCTACAGAAGATGAAAAACTGTTTTTT
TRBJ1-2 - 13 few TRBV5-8 CASSVGGNYGYTF TGTGCCAGCAGCGTGGGGGGGAACTATGGCTACACCTTC
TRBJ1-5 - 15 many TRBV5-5 CASSLGVGNNQPQHF TGTGCCAGCAGCTTGGGCGTAGGGAATAATCAGCCCCAGCATTTT
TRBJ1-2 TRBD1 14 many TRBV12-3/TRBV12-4 CASNPGQSNYGYTF TGTGCCAGCAACCCGGGACAGAGTAACTATGGCTACACCTTC
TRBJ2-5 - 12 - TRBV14 CASSRQNRARYF TGTGCCAGCAGCCGGCAAAATAGAGCCCGGTACTTC
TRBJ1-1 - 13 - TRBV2 CASSLESFPEAFF TGTGCCAGCAGTCTGGAGAGTTTCCCTGAAGCTTTCTTT
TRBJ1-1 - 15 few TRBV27 CASSSGQPGNTEAFF TGTGCCAGCAGTTCTGGACAGCCCGGGAACACTGAAGCTTTCTTT
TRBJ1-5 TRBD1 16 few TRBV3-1 CASSEGQPYSNQPQHF TGTGCCAGCAGCGAGGGACAGCCATATAGCAATCAGCCCCAGCATTTT
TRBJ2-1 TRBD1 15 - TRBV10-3 CAISPGQGPYNEQFF TGTGCCATCAGTCCTGGACAGGGTCCCTACAATGAGCAGTTCTTC
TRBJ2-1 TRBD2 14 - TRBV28 CASSEAGGVNEQFF TGTGCCAGCAGTGAAGCGGGAGGGGTTAATGAGCAGTTCTTC
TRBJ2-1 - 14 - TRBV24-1 CATSGPSDLNEQFF TGTGCCACCAGTGGTCCGTCGGACCTCAATGAGCAGTTCTTC
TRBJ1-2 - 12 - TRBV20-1 CSAAGTTYGYTF TGCAGTGCCGCCGGGACAACTTATGGCTACACCTTC
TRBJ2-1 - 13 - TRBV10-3 CAISQGQNNEQFF TGTGCCATCAGCCAGGGGCAGAACAATGAGCAGTTCTTC
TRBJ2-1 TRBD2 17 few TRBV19 CASSIGRWTSGDNEQFF TGTGCCAGTAGTATAGGGAGGTGGACTAGCGGCGACAATGAGCAGTTCTTC
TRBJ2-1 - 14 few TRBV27 CASKQGGAYNEQFF TGTGCCAGCAAACAGGGAGGGGCCTACAATGAGCAGTTCTTC
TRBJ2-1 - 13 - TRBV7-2 CASSPLQGNEQFF TGTGCCAGCAGCCCTTTACAAGGCAATGAGCAGTTCTTC
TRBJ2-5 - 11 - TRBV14 CASSHLETQYF TGTGCCAGCAGCCACCTTGAGACCCAGTACTTC
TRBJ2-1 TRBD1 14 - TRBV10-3 CAISELTGGNEQFF TGTGCCATCAGTGAGTTGACAGGGGGGAATGAGCAGTTCTTC
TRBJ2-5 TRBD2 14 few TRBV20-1 CSARALAGKETQYF TGCAGTGCTAGAGCCCTAGCGGGAAAAGAGACCCAGTACTTC
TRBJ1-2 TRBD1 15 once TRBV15 CATSAPGQGGYGYTF TGTGCCACCAGCGCGCCGGGACAGGGAGGCTATGGCTACACCTTC
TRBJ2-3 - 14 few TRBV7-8 CASSHHRLTDTQYF TGTGCCAGCAGCCACCACAGACTCACAGATACGCAGTATTTT
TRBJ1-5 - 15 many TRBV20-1 CSAPKSSNSNQPQHF TGCAGTGCTCCCAAGAGCTCCAATAGCAATCAGCCCCAGCATTTT
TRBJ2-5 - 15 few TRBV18 CASSPLQQNQETQYF TGTGCCAGCTCACCGTTACAGCAAAACCAAGAGACCCAGTACTTC
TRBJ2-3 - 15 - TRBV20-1 CSATKTTGRGDTQYF TGCAGTGCTACCAAGACGACAGGGCGGGGAGATACGCAGTATTTT
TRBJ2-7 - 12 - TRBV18 CASSPGRHEQYF TGTGCCAGCTCACCGGGGCGTCACGAGCAGTACTTC
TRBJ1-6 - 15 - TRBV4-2 CASSQDGRRDSPLHF TGTGCCAGCAGCCAAGATGGGCGTAGAGATTCACCCCTCCACTTT
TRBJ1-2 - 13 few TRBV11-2 CASSLSVGGGYTF TGTGCCAGCAGCTTGTCAGTCGGGGGTGGCTACACCTTC
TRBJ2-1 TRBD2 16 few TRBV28 CASSPPTSGSYNEQFF TGTGCCAGCAGTCCCCCAACTAGCGGGAGCTACAATGAGCAGTTCTTC
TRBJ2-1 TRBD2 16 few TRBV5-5 CASNSGGLATYNEQFF TGTGCCAGCAACTCGGGCGGACTAGCAACGTACAATGAGCAGTTCTTC
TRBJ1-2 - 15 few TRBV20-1 CSAEPYRNDIYGYTF TGCAGTGCTGAGCCTTACAGGAATGATATCTATGGCTACACCTTC
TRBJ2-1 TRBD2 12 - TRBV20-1 CSAEASGNEQFF TGCAGTGCTGAGGCTAGCGGGAATGAGCAGTTCTTC
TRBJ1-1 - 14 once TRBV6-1 CASRPFTGNTEAFF TGTGCCAGCAGACCCTTTACAGGGAACACTGAAGCTTTCTTT
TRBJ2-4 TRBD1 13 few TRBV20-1 CSAEDRGKNIQYF TGCAGTGCCGAAGACAGGGGAAAAAACATTCAGTACTTC
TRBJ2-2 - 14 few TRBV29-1 CSAQGGTNTGELFF TGCAGCGCCCAGGGGGGGACCAACACCGGGGAGCTGTTTTTT
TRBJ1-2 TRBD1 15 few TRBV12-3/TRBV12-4 CASSPSGQAQAGYTF TGTGCCAGCAGTCCCTCGGGACAGGCCCAGGCGGGCTACACCTTC
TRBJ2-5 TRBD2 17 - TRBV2 CASSPAGASGGLGTQYF TGTGCCAGCAGTCCGGCGGGGGCCTCGGGGGGGTTAGGGACCCAGTACTTC
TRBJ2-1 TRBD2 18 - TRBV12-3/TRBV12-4 CASSFGILAGGRVDEQFF TGTGCCAGCAGTTTTGGGATCTTAGCGGGGGGGAGGGTGGATGAGCAGTTCTTC
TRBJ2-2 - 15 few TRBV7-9 CASSLAGVITGELFF TGTGCCAGCAGCTTAGCAGGGGTGATCACCGGGGAGCTGTTTTTT
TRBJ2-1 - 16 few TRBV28 CASSRRQGYSYNEQFF TGTGCCAGCAGCCGAAGGCAGGGATACTCCTACAATGAGCAGTTCTTC
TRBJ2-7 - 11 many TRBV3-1 CASSRSYEQYF TGTGCCAGCAGCCGCTCCTACGAGCAGTACTTC
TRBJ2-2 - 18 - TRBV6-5 CASSYRGQVARATGELFF TGTGCCAGCAGTTACCGGGGGCAGGTGGCTAGAGCTACCGGGGAGCTGTTTTTT